This T cell receptor beta chain was sequenced during a study of siplizumab effects on memory and regulatory T cells. Whole-study findings and limits: Naive or memory phenotype was unassignable for roughly 75-97% of proliferating CD4+ or CD8+ clones. Treatment with siplizumab left mappable alloreactive CD4+ clones averaging roughly 69% Treg-derived, compared with under 30% in controls. A major contribution to the alloresponse seemed to be made by naive T cells, which seemed more diverse than memory cells.

Produced via immunoSEQ multiplex PCR; TCRdb's table is partial and in-frame only. The repertoire consists of 90,000 to 130,000 clones, with roughly 90% occurring once and the leading ten covering 1% to 1.5%. For this clone: Antigen specificity is unknown.

J lost 1 base, V lost 2 bases, and 7 bases had no gene match. This CDR3 has 18 residues. Germline assignment: CDR1 MGHDK and CDR2 SYGVNS. This TCR was sampled from a human donor in good health. The chain couples TRBV25-1 to TRBJ2-5, with 13 bases aligning to TRBD2. The sample comprised CD4+ T cells sorted from blood. The CDR3 nucleotides are TGTGCCAGCAGTGAACCCAGACTAGCGGGGGGCACCCAAGAGACCCAGTACTTC. Translated, it gives CASSEPRLAGGTQETQYF.